Shown below are 20 T cell receptor beta chains from a single sample sequenced in a study of neurological immune-mediated disorders. A single record per CDR3 protein comes from TCRdb applying MiXCR to the 5' RACE reads. Here the sample spans around 30,000 distinct CDR3 sequences, roughly an eighth being singletons. The sequenced sample was PBMCs. The receptor set was obtained from a man aged 60-69 years in good health.

The table lists this clonotype with many counts. The chain has TRBV7-9 and TRBJ1-1; D perhaps matches TRBD1 (5 bases). Between the trimmed V and J ends, which lost 3 bases and 2 bases, there was a span of 7 bases. Germline-derived CDR1 and CDR2 are SEHNR and FQNEAQ (reference sequence). CDR3 length: 13 amino acids. In DNA form, the CDR3 reads TGTGCCAGCAGCTTGGACACTAACACTGAAGCTTTCTTT. It specifies CASSLDTNTEAFF. Filled out from reference TRBV7-9 and TRBJ1-1, the complete variable domain reads DTGVSQNPRHKITKRGQNVTFRCDPISEHNRLYWYRQTLGQGPEFLTYFQNEAQLEKSRLLSDRFSAERPKGSFSTLEIQRTEQGDSAMYLCASSLDTNTEAFFGQGTRLTVV.

This clonotype is medium-sized (0.01 to 0.1%) by share. This chain joins TRBV24-1 and TRBJ2-2; 9 bases fit TRBD2. Germline values: CDR1 KGHDR, CDR2 SFDVKD. CDR3 length: 12 residues. The junction had 5 bases not matched to a gene; V was cut back by 10 bases and J by 9 bases. The CDR3 loop reads CATSGRARELFF. CDR3 bases: TGTGCCACTAGCGGGAGAGCCCGGGAGCTGTTTTTT.

In this sample, this clonotype turned up many times. The rearrangement joins TRBV6-5 to TRBJ1-6; a weak D match, TRBD1 (6 bases). The CDR3 consists of 13 residues. The germline V gene has CDR1 MNHEY and CDR2 SVGAGI. Trimming took 5 bases from V and 9 from J, leaving 11 bases between them. The CDR3 coding sequence is TGTGCCAGCAGTAACCCCAGGGGTTCACCCCTCCACTTT. Encoded protein: CASSNPRGSPLHF.

Many counts were recorded for this clonotype. V and J are TRBV11-3 and TRBJ2-1; D perhaps matches TRBD1 (5 bases). Trimming removed 5 bases at V and 5 bases at J, with 16 bases between. CDR1 and CDR2 from the germline V gene are SGHNT and YENEEA. This CDR3 region has 15 residues. CDR3 amino acids: CASSPPKDRNNEQFF. The CDR3 DNA is TGTGCCAGCAGCCCCCCCAAAGACAGAAACAATGAGCAGTTCTTC.

This clonotype was found many times. The V and J genes are TRBV7-9 and TRBJ2-1, with TRBD1 identical over 7 bases. The CDR3 length is 17 residues. The V segment lost 3 bases and the J segment 0 bases; nucleotides outside the gene matches: 8. Germline V gene sequence: CDR1 SEHNR, CDR2 FQNEAQ (reference sequence). The CDR3 DNA reads as TGTGCCAGCAGCTTCAACAGGGGCCCTAGCTCCTACAATGAGCAGTTCTTC. It encodes CASSFNRGPSSYNEQFF.

This clonotype was detected many times. This chain links TRBV7-9 with TRBJ2-5; 9 nucleotides line up with TRBD2. Germline V gene data show CDR1 as SEHNR and CDR2 as FQNEAQ (reference sequence). The CDR3 sequence is 15 residues long. Unmatched junction bases numbered 2, after V lost 0 bases and J lost 3 bases. In nucleotides, the CDR3 is TGTGCCAGCAGCTTAGCGCGACTAGCGGAAGAGACCCAGTACTTC. Translation: CASSLARLAEETQYF.

At least ten counts were recorded for this clonotype. The rearrangement uses TRBV24-1 and TRBJ2-1; D is undetermined. The CDR3 runs to 12 residues. CDR1 KGHDR and CDR2 SFDVKD come from the germline V gene. V gave up 4 bases and J gave up 5 bases, with 5 bases separating them. The CDR3: CATSESNNEQFF. Written as DNA, the CDR3 is TGTGCCACCAGTGAGAGTAACAATGAGCAGTTCTTC.

The table lists this clonotype with many counts. V usage is TRBV7-2 and J usage is TRBJ2-7; D gene ambiguous. CDR3 size: 15 residues. Germline-derived CDR1 and CDR2 are SGHTA and FQGNSA. The V and J ends lost 1 base and 2 bases respectively, with 12 bases between them. CDR3 nucleotides: TGTGCCAGCAGCTTAGAGGTTGCGGTTGCCTACGAGCAGTACTTC. Its translation is CASSLEVAVAYEQYF. The entire variable domain, with the rest obtained from reference TRBV7-2 and TRBJ2-7, is as follows: GAGVSQSPSNKVTEKGKDVELRCDPISGHTALYWYRQSLGQGLEFLIYFQGNSAPDKSGLPSDRFSAERTGGSVSTLTIQRTQQEDSAVYLCASSLEVAVAYEQYFGPGTRLTVT.

This clonotype has at least ten counts. This chain uses TRBV12-3 or TRBV12-4 with TRBJ1-1; D uncertain. This CDR3 spans 13 amino acids. The V gene lost 3 bases and the J gene lost 3 bases, with 8 bases spanning the gap. The CDR3 DNA is TGTGCCAGCAGTTTGGGAGGGCACACTGAAGCTTTCTTT. Its protein is CASSLGGHTEAFF.

This clonotype was seen many times. The rearrangement uses TRBV12-3 or TRBV12-4 and TRBJ2-3; D gene ambiguous. The V end lost 3 bases, the J end lost 1 base, and 8 bases lay between the germline ends. The length of the CDR3 is 14 residues. The CDR3 region is CASSLGPGTDTQYF. The CDR3 region has the DNA TGTGCCAGCAGTTTGGGTCCGGGCACAGATACGCAGTATTTT.

In its sample, this clonotype was seen many times. The chain links TRBV5-1 to TRBJ2-3; 8 positions match TRBD1. The CDR3 totals 16 residues. Germline CDR1 SGHRS, CDR2 YFSETQ. J lost 3 bases, V lost 0 bases, and 6 bases had no gene match. The CDR3 DNA sequence: TGCGCCAGCAGCTTGGGGGGGACAGGCGGTACAGATACGCAGTATTTT. Residues: CASSLGGTGGTDTQYF.

Details on this clonotype: A much bigger clone sits one base away, suggesting this may be a read error. The CDR3: CSASDLFANALTF. DNA for the CDR3: TGCAGTGCCTCAGATCTCTTTGCCAACGCCCTGACTTTC. The chain combines TRBV20-1 with TRBJ2-6; D is ambiguous. Germline assignment: CDR1 DFQATT and CDR2 SNEGSKA (reference sequence). The CDR3 spans 13 residues.

With regard to this clonotype: A much larger clone differs by one base, so this may be a read error. This sequence joins TRBV12-3 or TRBV12-4 and TRBJ2-7; TRBD2 aligns across 8 bases. The CDR3 is 14 residues long. CDR3 region: CASSLSGGAHERYF. The DNA for the CDR3 is TGTGCCAGCAGTTTGAGCGGGGGAGCCCACGAGCGGTACTTC.

This clonotype occurred many times. V is TRBV5-1 and J is TRBJ2-2; no reliable D call. V was trimmed by 0 bases and J by 5 bases, leaving 8 bases between them. This CDR3 contains 14 residues. Per the germline V gene, CDR1 is SGHRS and CDR2 is YFSETQ. The CDR3 coding sequence is TGCGCCAGCAGCTTGGGACCTATAACCGGGGAGCTGTTTTTT. Amino acids: CASSLGPITGELFF.

This clonotype came up many times. This chain uses TRBV5-1 with TRBJ2-5, with TRBD2 matching over 7 bases. The germline CDR1 and CDR2 sequences are SGHRS and YFSETQ. This CDR3 comprises 16 residues. Trimming took 4 bases from V and 7 from J; bases not matched to a gene: 16. In nucleotides, the CDR3 is TGCGCCAGCAGCGGCGGGGGAAGGTCCCAGGCGGGGACCCAGTACTTC. It is translated as CASSGGGRSQAGTQYF. The variable domain in full, with the rest retrieved from reference TRBV5-1 and TRBJ2-5, is KAGVTQTPRYLIKTRGQQVTLSCSPISGHRSVSWYQQTPGQGLQFLFEYFSETQRNKGNFPGRFSGRQFSNSRSEMNVSTLELGDSALYLCASSGGGRSQAGTQYFGPGTRLLVL.

This clonotype was detected many times. The CDR3 sequence is CASSAGTSTDTQYF. The DNA of the CDR3 is TGTGCCAGCAGTGCCGGGACTAGCACAGATACGCAGTATTTT. This chain joins TRBV6-4 and TRBJ2-3; D possibly corresponds to TRBD2 (6 bases). The germline V and J ends were trimmed by 4 bases and 0 bases, with 8 bases remaining between them. CDR1 is MRHNA, CDR2 SNTAGT, per germline. This CDR3 contains 14 residues.

The gene calls are TRBV20-1 and TRBJ2-7; 8 bases are shared with TRBD2. The CDR3 contains 13 residues. V lost 3 bases and J lost 7; bases outside the gene matches: 8. Germline CDR1 DFQATT, CDR2 SNEGSKA (reference sequence). The CDR3 region is CSASPLAAGEQYF. In DNA form, the CDR3 reads TGCAGTGCTAGCCCACTAGCGGCCGGAGAGCAGTACTTC.

This clonotype has a count of ten or more. This chain uses TRBV2 with TRBJ1-5; D gene ambiguous. The germline V gene encodes CDR1 SNHLY and CDR2 FYNNEI. This CDR3 region has 13 residues. Trimming left V 7 bases short and J 5 bases short, with 12 bases between. DNA of the CDR3: TGTGCCAGCACTGTTAGGACCCATCAGCCCCAGCATTTT. Translated: CASTVRTHQPQHF.

This clonotype was observed at least ten times. The DNA for the CDR3 is TGTGCCAGCAGTTTTAGGACAGGGGGCTCCTACGAGCAGTACTTC. This translates into CASSFRTGGSYEQYF. The chain couples TRBV27 to TRBJ2-7; 10 bases match TRBD1. The CDR3 is 15 amino acids. J lost 0 bases, V lost 3 bases, and 2 bases had no gene match. CDR1 MNHEY and CDR2 SMNVEV come from the germline V gene (reference sequence).

In its sample, this clonotype was seen many times. V gene TRBV5-1 combines with J gene TRBJ2-7, with D perhaps TRBD2 (5 bases). The CDR3 is made up of 16 amino acids. V lost 0 bases to trimming and J lost 0 bases, with 13 bases between them. Germline lookup yields CDR1 SGHRS and CDR2 YFSETQ. The DNA of the CDR3 is TGCGCCAGCAGCTTGGATCCGGGAACGATCTCCTACGAGCAGTACTTC. As protein: CASSLDPGTISYEQYF. The variable domain in full, completed from reference TRBV5-1 and TRBJ2-7, reads KAGVTQTPRYLIKTRGQQVTLSCSPISGHRSVSWYQQTPGQGLQFLFEYFSETQRNKGNFPGRFSGRQFSNSRSEMNVSTLELGDSALYLCASSLDPGTISYEQYFGPGTRLTVT.